This TCR beta chain was observed in a study of blood T cell repertoires in COVID-19. Across the study: PBMCs, B-cell-depleted T cells, or T cells provided the cDNA or gDNA that made up the material.

In the original analysis: Amplification from reference gene primers served as the basis for estimated nucleated cell counts. TCRdb's copy holds only in-frame clones and misses some; the assay was immunoSEQ multiplex PCR. The V and J calls and clone size are taken from that table; D and trimming were inferred from the DNA. The repertoire holds about 360,000 clones, with around 90% as singletons. The count of this clone is one. Looked up from germline, CDR1 is MGHRA and CDR2 is YSYEKL. V shed 1 base, J shed 5 bases, and the junction held 11 bases outside the gene matches. The CDR3 sequence is 19 residues long.

Material: peripheral blood. The receptor was isolated from a human donor in a cohort sampled during active COVID-19. This chain joins TRBV4-1 and TRBJ2-5; 15 bases are shared with TRBD2. CDR3 nucleotides: TGCGCCAGCAGCCAAGCCTCCGGGACTAGCGGGGGGATAAAGGAGACCCAGTACTTC. Its translation: CASSQASGTSGGIKETQYF.